The next 28 T cell receptor beta chains were all read from a single sample in a study of cytomegalovirus exposure and HLA in healthy donors. Both 60 Vbeta primers and 13 Jbeta primers went into the PCR. Measured with immunoSEQ multiplex PCR; TCRdb has only the in-frame clones, and not every one. The sample has under 110,000 clones, roughly 82% seen once; the top ten hold about 10%. Sequencing input: PBMCs. These receptor sequences come from a man aged 45 to 65 in good health and CMV-seronegative.

The rearrangement uses TRBV6-5 and TRBJ2-2; possible D gene TRBD2, 5 bases. The V end lost 6 bases, the J end lost 2 bases, and 13 bases lay between the germline ends. The CDR3 spans 15 residues. Looked up from germline, CDR1 is MNHEY and CDR2 is SVGAGI. The CDR3 region has the DNA TGTGCCAGCAGCAGATTCGGGATAAACACCGGGGAGCTGTTTTTT. Protein: CASSRFGINTGELFF.

V and J are TRBV19 and TRBJ1-4, with 9 bases fitting TRBD1. With V trimmed by 6 bases and J by 8 bases, 10 bases remained unmatched. The CDR3 loop spans 15 amino acids. Germline V gene sequence: CDR1 LNHDA, CDR2 SQIVND (reference sequence). The CDR3 here is CASSETGQGDEKLFF. The CDR3 bases are TGTGCCAGTAGCGAGACGGGACAGGGCGACGAAAAACTGTTTTTT.

This sequence joins TRBV27 and TRBJ2-2; 7 nucleotides line up with TRBD2. Germline V CDR1 and CDR2: MNHEY, SMNVEV (reference sequence). V gave up 6 bases and J gave up 7 bases; unmatched junction bases: 11. The CDR3 extends over 15 amino acids. The CDR3 DNA reads TGTGCCAGCAGACCTAGGACTAGTGGTGTCGGGGAGCTGTTTTTT. Amino acids: CASRPRTSGVGELFF.

In regard to this clone: Other DNA variants within this sample encode the same CDR3. The CDR3 reads CASSAGQGSEKLFF. The CDR3 nucleotides read TGTGCCAGCAGCGCGGGGCAGGGATCTGAAAAACTGTTTTTT. The genes are TRBV7-8 and TRBJ1-4, with D tentatively TRBD1 (5 bases). Germline-derived CDR1 and CDR2 are SGHVS and FQNEAQ. The CDR3 sequence is 14 residues long. Trimming took 5 bases from V and 7 from J, leaving 14 bases between them.

The chain carries TRBV7-2 and TRBJ2-7, with 7 bases lining up with TRBD2. This CDR3 spans 13 amino acids. V dropped 11 bases and J dropped 2; count of bases not matched to a gene: 9. The germline V gene encodes CDR1 SGHTA and CDR2 FQGNSA. For the CDR3, the DNA is TGTGCCGCGGGTCGGGGGGTTGCCTACGAGCAGTACTTC. It codes for CAAGRGVAYEQYF.

The chain carries TRBV9 and TRBJ1-5; maybe TRBD1 (5 bases). The V and J ends lost 6 bases and 0 bases respectively, with 19 bases between them. The V gene's germline CDR1 is SGDLS and CDR2 YYNGEE. CDR3 length: 17 amino acids. The CDR3 region is CASILFGGGNSNQPQHF. In DNA, the CDR3 is TGTGCCAGCATATTATTCGGGGGGGGAAATAGCAATCAGCCCCAGCATTTT.

This chain joins TRBV19 and TRBJ2-2; D not certain. CDR1 and CDR2 from the germline V gene are LNHDA and SQIVND (reference sequence). The length of the CDR3 is 14 residues. V was trimmed by 3 bases and J by 1 base, leaving 6 bases between them. CDR3 protein: CASSIRLNTGELFF. CDR3 nucleotides: TGTGCCAGTAGTATTAGACTGAACACCGGGGAGCTGTTTTTT.

The V gene is TRBV2, the J gene TRBJ2-2; no reliable D call. Per germline, CDR1 SNHLY and CDR2 FYNNEI. V was cut by 7 bases and J by 1 base, with 7 bases left in between. The CDR3 spans 13 residues. The CDR3 is CASKAENTGELFF. The CDR3 DNA follows: TGTGCCAGCAAGGCGGAGAACACCGGGGAGCTGTTTTTT.

The chain is built from TRBV5-4 and TRBJ2-1; TRBD2 is a possible D gene (6 bases). V dropped 4 bases and J dropped 4 bases, with 15 bases sitting between them. The CDR3 is 15 amino acids. Per germline, CDR1 SGHNT and CDR2 YYREEE (reference sequence). The CDR3 DNA follows: TGTGCCAGCAGCCCCCTGCAGGGAGGATACAATGAGCAGTTCTTC. This encodes CASSPLQGGYNEQFF.

This chain uses TRBV6-5 with TRBJ2-5; no clear D gene. The CDR3 loop spans 14 amino acids. In germline, CDR1 is MNHEY, CDR2 SVGAGI. The ends were cut back, 4 bases at V and 7 bases at J, with 16 bases in the middle. DNA for the CDR3: TGTGCCAGCAGTTCTGGCTACATAGAGCGGACCCAGTACTTC. As protein: CASSSGYIERTQYF.

The chain joins TRBV30 to TRBJ1-1; no clear D gene. Germline assignment: CDR1 GTSNPN and CDR2 SVGIG (reference sequence). V gave up 0 bases and J gave up 3 bases, with 14 bases separating them. CDR3 length: 15 residues. This chain's CDR3 is CAWSVNRGGDTEAFF. The CDR3 DNA reads as TGTGCCTGGAGTGTAAATCGAGGTGGAGACACTGAAGCTTTCTTT.

This sequence joins TRBV19 and TRBJ1-2; D is ambiguous. The CDR3 loop spans 14 amino acids. The germline V and J ends were trimmed by 1 base and 4 bases, with 10 bases remaining between them. Germline assignment: CDR1 LNHDA and CDR2 SQIVND (reference sequence). The CDR3 sequence is CASSIGEGSYGYTF. CDR3 nucleotide sequence: TGTGCCAGTAGTATAGGTGAGGGAAGCTATGGCTACACCTTC.

The chain combines TRBV7-2 with TRBJ2-7; 10 positions match TRBD2. The CDR3 loop spans 17 amino acids. The ends lost 2 bases at V and 0 bases at J; junction bases unmatched: 7. Germline V gene sequence: CDR1 SGHTA, CDR2 FQGNSA. The CDR3 coding sequence is TGTGCCAGCAGCTTACAACGGACTAGCGGTCCCTCCTACGAGCAGTACTTC. It yields the protein CASSLQRTSGPSYEQYF.

This clone was seen just once. The V gene is TRBV7-6, the J gene TRBJ1-1; D unclear. Germline V gives CDR1 SGHVS, CDR2 FNYEAQ. CDR3 length: 13 residues. V dropped 2 bases and J dropped 0 bases, with 4 bases sitting between them. CDR3 sequence reads: CASSLTVNTEAFF. The CDR3 coding sequence is TGTGCCAGCAGCTTAACAGTGAACACTGAAGCTTTCTTT.

The chain joins TRBV12-5 to TRBJ2-3; 11 bases are shared with TRBD2. Germline CDR1 reads LGHNT; CDR2 reads FRNRAP. The CDR3 is 17 amino acids. V gave up 3 bases and J gave up 1 base; unmatched junction bases: 6. The CDR3 protein is CASGFYTSGSRTDTQYF. CDR3 in DNA: TGTGCTAGTGGTTTCTATACTAGCGGGAGTCGCACAGATACGCAGTATTTT. Filled out from reference TRBV12-5 and TRBJ2-3, the complete variable domain reads DARVTQTPRHKVTEMGQEVTMRCQPILGHNTVFWYRQTMMQGLELLAYFRNRAPLDDSGMPKDRFSAEMPDATLATLKIQPSEPRDSAVYFCASGFYTSGSRTDTQYFGPGTRLTVL.

The chain has TRBV11-1 and TRBJ2-1; 7 bases are shared with TRBD1. The CDR3 spans 15 residues. Germline-derived CDR1 and CDR2 are SGHAT and FQDESV (reference sequence). The junction had 10 bases not matched to a gene; V was cut back by 3 bases and J by 8 bases. The CDR3 DNA follows: TGTGCCAGCAGCTTCCACAGGGGAATCTTGGATGAGCAGTTCTTC. Encoded protein: CASSFHRGILDEQFF.

The rearrangement uses TRBV5-1 and TRBJ2-5, with D perhaps TRBD1 (5 bases). The better agreement between TRBJ2-7 and the DNA end casts doubt on the J call. The CDR3 totals 12 residues. Germline CDR1 SGHRS, CDR2 YFSETQ. The CDR3 loop is CASSFQGYEQYF. The CDR3 nucleotides read TGCGCCAGCAGCTTTCAGGGCTACGAGCAGTACTTC.

The gene calls are TRBV28 and TRBJ2-3, with TRBD2 matching 7 bases. Germline V gene lookup returns CDR1 MDHEN and CDR2 SYDVKM. Trimming cost V 2 bases and J 5 bases; bases outside gene matches: 10. This CDR3 has 16 residues. The CDR3 protein is CASSLRSSGGLDTQYF. CDR3 coding DNA: TGTGCCAGCAGTTTAAGATCGTCGGGAGGTTTAGATACGCAGTATTTT.

This clone was recorded only once. This chain connects TRBV19 to TRBJ2-3; D is uncertain. The V and J ends lost 6 bases and 0 bases respectively, with 10 bases between them. This CDR3 is 14 amino acids long. Germline V gene lookup returns CDR1 LNHDA and CDR2 SQIVND (reference sequence). CDR3 sequence (DNA): TGTGCCAGTAGCCCCGCGGCTAGCACAGATACGCAGTATTTT. Translating it yields CASSPAASTDTQYF.

This clone has only a few counts. This sequence joins TRBV5-1 and TRBJ2-1, with TRBD2 identical over 13 bases. Per the germline V gene, CDR1 is SGHRS and CDR2 is YFSETQ. The length of the CDR3 is 15 residues. J was trimmed by 6 bases and V by 4 bases; bases with no gene match: 4. CDR3 in DNA: TGCGCCAGCAGCCAGGGACTAGCGGGGAGCAATGAGCAGTTCTTC. Its protein product is CASSQGLAGSNEQFF.

Comment on this clone: The same CDR3 also results from other DNA sequences found in this sample. V and J are TRBV5-1 and TRBJ2-5; 8 bases map to TRBD2. V dropped 4 bases and J dropped 1; count of bases not matched to a gene: 6. In germline, CDR1 is SGHRS, CDR2 YFSETQ. The CDR3 has 15 amino acids. The CDR3 here is CASSLSGGLQETQYF. The CDR3 coding sequence is TGCGCCAGCAGCCTGAGCGGGGGCCTCCAAGAGACCCAGTACTTC.

The chain couples TRBV9 to TRBJ2-5; perhaps TRBD2 as D (6 bases). Germline V gene sequence: CDR1 SGDLS, CDR2 YYNGEE. CDR3 length equals 11 residues. The V gene lost 4 bases and the J gene lost 7 bases, with 8 bases spanning the gap. CDR3 region: CASSSGGTQYF. The CDR3 DNA reads as TGTGCCAGCAGCTCCGGGGGGACCCAGTACTTC.

The chain links TRBV28 to TRBJ2-7, with unresolved D. Germline loops: CDR1 MDHEN, CDR2 SYDVKM. The V gene lost 4 bases and the J gene lost 3 bases, with 13 bases spanning the gap. CDR3 length: 14 amino acids. Here the CDR3 reads CASSSTRPGYEQYF. The CDR3 DNA is TGTGCCAGCAGTTCCACCCGGCCGGGCTACGAGCAGTACTTC.

This chain connects TRBV28 to TRBJ2-6; a weak D match, TRBD1 (5 bases). The V gene lost 3 bases and the J gene lost 2 bases, with 11 bases spanning the gap. Germline V gene lookup returns CDR1 MDHEN and CDR2 SYDVKM. CDR3 length equals 16 residues. CDR3 sequence reads: CASSLLGRPGANVLTF. The CDR3 DNA sequence: TGTGCCAGCAGTTTGTTGGGGCGCCCTGGGGCCAACGTCCTGACTTTC.

Note on this clone: In the same sample, other DNA sequences code for this CDR3. This chain links TRBV14 with TRBJ2-5; D gene unclear. This CDR3 is built from 13 residues. The ends were cut back, 4 bases at V and 5 bases at J, with 11 bases in the middle. Germline assignment: CDR1 SGHDN and CDR2 FVKESK. The CDR3 DNA reads TGTGCCAGCAGCCTAGCTCCTGGGGAGACCCAGTACTTC. Its protein product is CASSLAPGETQYF.

J is TRBJ2-7 and V is TRBV10-3; 11 bases fit TRBD1. Germline CDR1 ENHRY, CDR2 SYGVKD. The CDR3 has 12 residues. Trimming removed 8 bases from V and 6 bases from J; junction bases left unmatched: 3. The CDR3 DNA follows: TGTGCCATCGGACAGGGGGCAGGCGAGCAGTACTTC. Amino acid sequence: CAIGQGAGEQYF.

The genes are TRBV6-1 and TRBJ2-2; possible D gene TRBD1, 6 bases. The germline gives CDR1 MNHNS, CDR2 SASEGT. Trimming took off 5 bases at V and 4 bases at J, with 14 bases between the two ends. The CDR3 consists of 15 residues. The CDR3 loop reads CASSMAPGVTGELFF. Here the CDR3 DNA reads TGTGCCAGCAGTATGGCCCCAGGGGTCACCGGGGAGCTGTTTTTT.

This clone was counted a few times. The V call is TRBV28, the J call TRBJ2-5, with 13 nucleotides matching TRBD2. V dropped 5 bases and J dropped 8; count of bases not matched to a gene: 5. Germline-derived CDR1 and CDR2 are MDHEN and SYDVKM. This CDR3 is 14 amino acids long. Here the CDR3 reads CASSQTSGGSTQYF. The CDR3 coding sequence is TGTGCCAGCAGTCAGACTAGCGGGGGGTCCACCCAGTACTTC.